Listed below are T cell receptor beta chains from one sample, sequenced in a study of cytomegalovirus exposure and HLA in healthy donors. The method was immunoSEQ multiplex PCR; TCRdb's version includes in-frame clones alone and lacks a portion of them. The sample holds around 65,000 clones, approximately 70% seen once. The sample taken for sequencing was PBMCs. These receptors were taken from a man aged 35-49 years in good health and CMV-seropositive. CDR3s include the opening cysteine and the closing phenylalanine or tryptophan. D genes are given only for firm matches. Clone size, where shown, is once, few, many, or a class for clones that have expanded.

DNA: TGTGCCTGGAGTGTACAAGAATATGGCTACACCTTC
CDR3: CAWSVQEYGYTF
J: TRBJ1-2
size: few
V: TRBV30
D: -

DNA: TGTGCCATCAGGAGAACAGGGGAGAACACTGAAGCTTTCTTT
CDR3: CAIRRTGENTEAFF
J: TRBJ1-1
size: few
V: TRBV10-3
D: TRBD1

DNA: TGTGCCAGCTCACTCAGGACTGGAGAGACCCAGTACTTC
CDR3: CASSLRTGETQYF
J: TRBJ2-5
size: -
V: TRBV18
D: -

DNA: TGTGCCAGCAGCCCCGGACTAGTCTACAATGAGCAGTTCTTC
CDR3: CASSPGLVYNEQFF
J: TRBJ2-1
size: once
V: TRBV11-3
D: TRBD2

DNA: TGTGCCAGCAGCTTAGCTGGTCTAGCGGGAGAGACCCAGTACTTC
CDR3: CASSLAGLAGETQYF
J: TRBJ2-5
size: once
V: TRBV7-6
D: TRBD2

DNA: TGTGCCAGCAGCGTAGGGGCGGGGGGGCTGTACGAGCAGTACTTC
CDR3: CASSVGAGGLYEQYF
J: TRBJ2-7
size: few
V: TRBV9
D: TRBD2

DNA: TGTGCCAGCAGCTCGGACAGGGGGCGATCCTACGAGCAGTACTTC
CDR3: CASSSDRGRSYEQYF
J: TRBJ2-7
size: -
V: TRBV5-6
D: TRBD1

DNA: TGTGCCAGCAGCTTGGCGGGGGGACTAGCGGGGGCGCGCGAGCAGTACTTC
CDR3: CASSLAGGLAGAREQYF
J: TRBJ2-7
size: -
V: TRBV5-4
D: TRBD2

DNA: TGTGCCAGCAGTTTATCTTGGGAGGGCCTAGACAATGAGCAGTTCTTC
CDR3: CASSLSWEGLDNEQFF
J: TRBJ2-1
size: once
V: TRBV27
D: TRBD2

DNA: TGCAGCGTTCGTCCGGGGGGGCTAGCCAAAAACATTCAGTACTTC
CDR3: CSVRPGGLAKNIQYF
J: TRBJ2-4
size: -
V: TRBV29-1
D: TRBD2

DNA: TGTGCCAGCAGCGTTGACAGGCTCTATGGCTACACCTTC
CDR3: CASSVDRLYGYTF
J: TRBJ1-2
size: -
V: TRBV6-6
D: -

DNA: TGTGCCAGCAGTCTATCCTCAAAGGGGCGGGGGTTCTACAATGAGCAGTTCTTC
CDR3: CASSLSSKGRGFYNEQFF
J: TRBJ2-1
size: few
V: TRBV27
D: TRBD2

DNA: TGTGCCAGCTCACCTGAGATAGACACTGAAGCTTTCTTT
CDR3: CASSPEIDTEAFF
J: TRBJ1-1
size: few
V: TRBV18
D: -

DNA: TGTGCCAGCAGCGTAGCCTACCCGAACACCGGGGAGCTGTTTTTT
CDR3: CASSVAYPNTGELFF
J: TRBJ2-2
size: -
V: TRBV9
D: -

DNA: TGTGCCAGTAGTATTCAGGGGGGCGCCTACGAGCAGTACTTC
CDR3: CASSIQGGAYEQYF
J: TRBJ2-7
size: -
V: TRBV19
D: -

DNA: TGTGCCAGCAGCTTAGAGGACAGGGTAGGGACCCAGTACTTC
CDR3: CASSLEDRVGTQYF
J: TRBJ2-5
size: -
V: TRBV11-3
D: TRBD1

DNA: TGTGCCAGCAGCCGGGACAGGGTTAGGACCGGGGAGCTGTTTTTT
CDR3: CASSRDRVRTGELFF
J: TRBJ2-2
size: -
V: TRBV9
D: TRBD1

DNA: TGTGCTAGCAGCTCCCGCCTAGCGCTAGGGGAGACCCAGTACTTC
CDR3: CASSSRLALGETQYF
J: TRBJ2-5
size: few
V: TRBV7-7
D: -

DNA: TGCGCCAGCAGTGGACTAGCGGGAGGCAGCACAGATACGCAGTATTTT
CDR3: CASSGLAGGSTDTQYF
J: TRBJ2-3
size: -
V: TRBV10-1
D: TRBD2

DNA: TGTGCCAGCAGCTTCAAAGTAGCGGGCGACCTCACAGATACGCAGTATTTT
CDR3: CASSFKVAGDLTDTQYF
J: TRBJ2-3
size: -
V: TRBV13
D: TRBD2

DNA: TGTGCTAGCAGCTTAGGAGCGGGAGGGTTAGATGAGCAGTTCTTC
CDR3: CASSLGAGGLDEQFF
J: TRBJ2-1
size: -
V: TRBV7-7
D: TRBD2

DNA: TGTGCCAGCAGTTCACCCCGGGACAGGGGGCGCGGAGGCTACACCTTC
CDR3: CASSSPRDRGRGGYTF
J: TRBJ1-2
size: few
V: TRBV6-5
D: TRBD1

DNA: TGCAGCGTTGGGACTAGCGGGGGGGGGAACACCGGGGAGCTGTTTTTT
CDR3: CSVGTSGGGNTGELFF
J: TRBJ2-2
size: -
V: TRBV29-1
D: TRBD2

DNA: TGCGCCAGCAGCGCCTCGACTAGCGGGAGGCCCGATACGCAGTATTTT
CDR3: CASSASTSGRPDTQYF
J: TRBJ2-3
size: -
V: TRBV5-1
D: TRBD2

DNA: TGTGCCAGCAGCTTGGCCGGACTAGCGGGGTTACAAGAGACCCAGTACTTC
CDR3: CASSLAGLAGLQETQYF
J: TRBJ2-5
size: -
V: TRBV5-5
D: TRBD2

DNA: TGTGCCAGCAGCTTAGCCGGACTGAAGAACACTGAAGCTTTCTTT
CDR3: CASSLAGLKNTEAFF
J: TRBJ1-1
size: -
V: TRBV7-9
D: -

DNA: TGTGCCAGCAGCCCGGCCCAGACGGGAGACACTGAAGCTTTCTTT
CDR3: CASSPAQTGDTEAFF
J: TRBJ1-1
size: -
V: TRBV11-2
D: -

DNA: TGTGCCACCAGCTCAGGACAGTCTAACCCCCCACCCCTCCACTTT
CDR3: CATSSGQSNPPPLHF
J: TRBJ1-6
size: few
V: TRBV15
D: -

DNA: TGTGCCAGCAGCTTAACTACGAGCACAGATACGCAGTATTTT
CDR3: CASSLTTSTDTQYF
J: TRBJ2-3
size: -
V: TRBV11-3
D: -

DNA: TGTGCCAGCACCCGCGGACAGGGAGTTAGGTCCTACGAGCAGTACTTC
CDR3: CASTRGQGVRSYEQYF
J: TRBJ2-7
size: -
V: TRBV13
D: TRBD1

DNA: TGTGCCAGCAGTTACTCTCGCAGGGCGGGAACTGAAGCTTTCTTT
CDR3: CASSYSRRAGTEAFF
J: TRBJ1-1
size: few
V: TRBV6-5
D: -

DNA: TGTGCCAGTAGCCGCGGATGGGACAATGAGCAGTTCTTC
CDR3: CASSRGWDNEQFF
J: TRBJ2-1
size: -
V: TRBV19
D: -

DNA: TGTGCCAGCAGCTTAGGATCTTCAGGGGCCTGGGTTAACACCATATATTTT
CDR3: CASSLGSSGAWVNTIYF
J: TRBJ1-3
size: -
V: TRBV13
D: -

DNA: TGTGCCAGCAGTGAAGAATACGGGCAGTACTTC
CDR3: CASSEEYGQYF
J: TRBJ2-7
size: few
V: TRBV2
D: -

DNA: TGTGCCAGCAGCTTGAGGACAGGGCAAGAGCAGTTCTTC
CDR3: CASSLRTGQEQFF
J: TRBJ2-1
size: -
V: TRBV7-2
D: TRBD1

DNA: TGTGCCAGCAGTCCCCGAGGAGCTATGGGCTACACCTTC
CDR3: CASSPRGAMGYTF
J: TRBJ1-2
size: once
V: TRBV25-1
D: -

DNA: TGTGCCAGCAGTGTAACAGGGGGCGTCGGTGGCTACACCTTC
CDR3: CASSVTGGVGGYTF
J: TRBJ1-2
size: -
V: TRBV6-5
D: TRBD1

DNA: TGTGCCAGCAGTCCCTGGACAGGGGGCAGAGCTTTCTTT
CDR3: CASSPWTGGRAFF
J: TRBJ1-1
size: few
V: TRBV6-6
D: TRBD1

DNA: TGTGCCAGCAGCCCAGACGGGGTAGGAGGCTACACCTTC
CDR3: CASSPDGVGGYTF
J: TRBJ1-2
size: -
V: TRBV7-2
D: -

DNA: TGTGCCAGCAGCCATGCGGGTAGTGAGACCCAGTACTTC
CDR3: CASSHAGSETQYF
J: TRBJ2-5
size: -
V: TRBV7-2
D: -

DNA: TGTGCCAGCAGTCAAGACAGTGGTGAAGCTTTCTTT
CDR3: CASSQDSGEAFF
J: TRBJ1-1
size: few
V: TRBV6-6
D: -

DNA: TGTGCCAGCAGGACCGGGGACTGGGACACCGGGGAGCTGTTTTTT
CDR3: CASRTGDWDTGELFF
J: TRBJ2-2
size: -
V: TRBV11-2
D: -

DNA: TGTGCCAGCAGCTGGGACAGGAACACTGAAGCTTTCTTT
CDR3: CASSWDRNTEAFF
J: TRBJ1-1
size: -
V: TRBV7-2
D: TRBD1

DNA: TGTGCCAGCAGGAGGACAGGTCCGAACTATGGCTACACCTTC
CDR3: CASRRTGPNYGYTF
J: TRBJ1-2
size: -
V: TRBV27
D: TRBD1

DNA: TGTGCCAGCACCAGACAGGGAACAGGTGAAAAACTGTTTTTT
CDR3: CASTRQGTGEKLFF
J: TRBJ1-4
size: -
V: TRBV6-5
D: TRBD1

DNA: TGTGCCAGCAAGCTTGGGGGGTCAAACGGCAATCAGCCCCAGCATTTT
CDR3: CASKLGGSNGNQPQHF
J: TRBJ1-5
size: -
V: TRBV5-6
D: -

DNA: TGTGCCTGGAGCTTGGGGAGCTCCTACGAGCAGTACTTC
CDR3: CAWSLGSSYEQYF
J: TRBJ2-7
size: -
V: TRBV30
D: -

DNA: TGTGCCAGCAGCTCTACCCGACACAGTGGTCTTTATGGCTACACCTTC
CDR3: CASSSTRHSGLYGYTF
J: TRBJ1-2
size: -
V: TRBV11-2
D: -

DNA: TGTGCCAGTAGTAGCAACCGAGGTTATGGCTACACCTTC
CDR3: CASSSNRGYGYTF
J: TRBJ1-2
size: many
V: TRBV19
D: -

DNA: TGTGCCAGCAGTTTTCAGGGCCAGACCCAGTACTTC
CDR3: CASSFQGQTQYF
J: TRBJ2-5
size: -
V: TRBV2
D: -

DNA: TGCGCCAGCAGCTTTGGAGCCCTCAATGAGCAGTTCTTC
CDR3: CASSFGALNEQFF
J: TRBJ2-1
size: -
V: TRBV5-1
D: -

DNA: TGTGCCAGCAGGGGAAAGGACAGGAGGCCCTGGCAGTACTTC
CDR3: CASRGKDRRPWQYF
J: TRBJ2-7
size: -
V: TRBV6-1
D: TRBD1

DNA: TGCGCCAGCAGCCCCGGGACAGGGGGCTTAACTAACTATGGCTACACCTTC
CDR3: CASSPGTGGLTNYGYTF
J: TRBJ1-2
size: few
V: TRBV5-1
D: TRBD1

DNA: TGTGCCAGCAAAAACCGGTCACCCCTCCACTTT
CDR3: CASKNRSPLHF
J: TRBJ1-6
size: -
V: TRBV6-4
D: -

DNA: TGTGCCAGCAGCTTAGGGTCAGCTGGGGCCAACGTCCTGACTTTC
CDR3: CASSLGSAGANVLTF
J: TRBJ2-6
size: -
V: TRBV7-9
D: -

DNA: TGCGCCAGCAGCCGCCTCCTTCCCGGGACAGGGTTCATGGAGCAGTACTTC
CDR3: CASSRLLPGTGFMEQYF
J: TRBJ2-5
size: -
V: TRBV4-3
D: TRBD1

DNA: TGTGCCATCAGTATGGCTCTATATCCGGGACAGGGGCCCTATGGCTACACCTTC
CDR3: CAISMALYPGQGPYGYTF
J: TRBJ1-2
size: -
V: TRBV10-3
D: TRBD1